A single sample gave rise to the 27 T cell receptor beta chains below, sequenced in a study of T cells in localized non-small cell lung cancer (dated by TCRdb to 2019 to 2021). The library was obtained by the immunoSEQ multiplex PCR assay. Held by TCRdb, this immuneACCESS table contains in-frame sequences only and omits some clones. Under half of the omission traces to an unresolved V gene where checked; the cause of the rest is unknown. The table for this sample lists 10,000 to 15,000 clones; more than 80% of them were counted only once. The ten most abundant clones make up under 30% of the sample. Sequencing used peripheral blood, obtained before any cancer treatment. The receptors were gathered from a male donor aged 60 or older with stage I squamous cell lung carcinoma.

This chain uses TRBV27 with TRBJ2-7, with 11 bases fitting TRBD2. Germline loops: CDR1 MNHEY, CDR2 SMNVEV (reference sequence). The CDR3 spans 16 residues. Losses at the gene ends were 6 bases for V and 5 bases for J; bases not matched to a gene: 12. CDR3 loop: CASSLRSGRAPHEQYF. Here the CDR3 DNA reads TGTGCCAGCAGCCTTCGTAGCGGGAGGGCTCCCCACGAGCAGTACTTC.

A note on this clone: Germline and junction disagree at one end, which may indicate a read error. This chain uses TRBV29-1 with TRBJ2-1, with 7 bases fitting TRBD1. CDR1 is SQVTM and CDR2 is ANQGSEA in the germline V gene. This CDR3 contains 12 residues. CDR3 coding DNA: TGCAGCATTGACAGGGATTGGAATGAGCAGTTCTTC. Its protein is CSIDRDWNEQFF.

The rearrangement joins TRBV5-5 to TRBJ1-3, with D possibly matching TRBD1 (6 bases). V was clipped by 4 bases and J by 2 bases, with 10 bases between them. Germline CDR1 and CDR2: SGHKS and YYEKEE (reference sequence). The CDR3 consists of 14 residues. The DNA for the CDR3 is TGTGCCAGCAGCGTTACAGGGACTGGAAACACCATATATTTT. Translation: CASSVTGTGNTIYF.

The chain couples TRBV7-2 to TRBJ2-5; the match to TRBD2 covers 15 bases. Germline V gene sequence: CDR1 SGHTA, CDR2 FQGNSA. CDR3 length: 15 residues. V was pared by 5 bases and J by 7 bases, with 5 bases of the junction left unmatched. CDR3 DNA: TGTGCCAGCAGCCGAGGACTAGCGGGAGGGGGGACCCAGTACTTC. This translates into CASSRGLAGGGTQYF.

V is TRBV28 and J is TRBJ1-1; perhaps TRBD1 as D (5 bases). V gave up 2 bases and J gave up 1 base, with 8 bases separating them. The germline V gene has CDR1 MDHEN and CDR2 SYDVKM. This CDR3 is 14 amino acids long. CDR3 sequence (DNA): TGTGCCAGCAGTTTACAGCAGGGGAACACTGAAGCTTTCTTT. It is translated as CASSLQQGNTEAFF.

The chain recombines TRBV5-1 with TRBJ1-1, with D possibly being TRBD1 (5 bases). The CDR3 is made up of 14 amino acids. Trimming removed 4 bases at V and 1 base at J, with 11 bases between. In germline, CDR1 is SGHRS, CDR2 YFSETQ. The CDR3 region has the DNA TGCGCCAGCAGCCCAGGACATGGGAACACTGAAGCTTTCTTT. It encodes CASSPGHGNTEAFF.

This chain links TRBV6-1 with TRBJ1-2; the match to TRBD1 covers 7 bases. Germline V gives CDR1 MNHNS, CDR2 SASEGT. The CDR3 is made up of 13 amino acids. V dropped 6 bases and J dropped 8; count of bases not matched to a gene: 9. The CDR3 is CASRGDRALGYTF. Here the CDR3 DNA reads TGTGCCAGCAGAGGAGACAGGGCGTTGGGCTACACCTTC.

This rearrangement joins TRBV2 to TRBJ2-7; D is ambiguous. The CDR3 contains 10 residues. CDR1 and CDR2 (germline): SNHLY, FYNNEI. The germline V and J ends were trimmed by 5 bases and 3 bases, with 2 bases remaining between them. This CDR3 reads CASSNYEQYF. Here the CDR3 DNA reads TGTGCCAGCAGTAACTACGAGCAGTACTTC.

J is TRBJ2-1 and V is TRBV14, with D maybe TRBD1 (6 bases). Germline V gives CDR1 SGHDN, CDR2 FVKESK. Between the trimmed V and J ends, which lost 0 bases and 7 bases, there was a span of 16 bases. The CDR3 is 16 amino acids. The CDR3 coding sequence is TGTGCCAGCAGCCAAGATTTGGGGGCCTGGGGTAATGAGCAGTTCTTC. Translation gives CASSQDLGAWGNEQFF.

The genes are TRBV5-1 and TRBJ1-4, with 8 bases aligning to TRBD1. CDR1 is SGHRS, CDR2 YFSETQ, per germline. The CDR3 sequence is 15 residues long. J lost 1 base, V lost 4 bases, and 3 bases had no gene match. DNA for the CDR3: TGCGCCAGCAGCATAGGACAGGGAACTAATGAAAAACTGTTTTTT. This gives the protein CASSIGQGTNEKLFF.

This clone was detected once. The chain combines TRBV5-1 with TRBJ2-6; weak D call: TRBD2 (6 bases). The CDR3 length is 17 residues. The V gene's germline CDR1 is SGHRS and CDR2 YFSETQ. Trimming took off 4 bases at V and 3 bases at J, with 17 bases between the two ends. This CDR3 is CASSVTGIGSGANVLTF. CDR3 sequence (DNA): TGCGCCAGCAGCGTAACGGGGATCGGGAGTGGGGCCAACGTCCTGACTTTC.

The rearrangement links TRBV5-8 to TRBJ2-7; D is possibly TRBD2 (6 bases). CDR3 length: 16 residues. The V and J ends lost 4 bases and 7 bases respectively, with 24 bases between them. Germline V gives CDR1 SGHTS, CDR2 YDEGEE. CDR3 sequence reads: CASSGGSGLGSGEQYF. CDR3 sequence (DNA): TGTGCCAGCAGCGGCGGGTCGGGACTTGGGTCGGGAGAGCAGTACTTC.

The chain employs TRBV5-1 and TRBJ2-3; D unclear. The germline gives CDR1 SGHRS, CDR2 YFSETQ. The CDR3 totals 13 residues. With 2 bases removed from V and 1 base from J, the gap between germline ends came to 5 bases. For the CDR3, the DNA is TGCGCCAGCAGCTTTGGTGGCACAGATACGCAGTATTTT. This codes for CASSFGGTDTQYF.

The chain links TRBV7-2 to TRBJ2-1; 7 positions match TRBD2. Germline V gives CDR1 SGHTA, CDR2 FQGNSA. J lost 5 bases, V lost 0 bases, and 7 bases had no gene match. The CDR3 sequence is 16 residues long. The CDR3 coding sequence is TGTGCCAGCAGCTTAGCCGCGCGGGACTACAACAATGAGCAGTTCTTC. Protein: CASSLAARDYNNEQFF.

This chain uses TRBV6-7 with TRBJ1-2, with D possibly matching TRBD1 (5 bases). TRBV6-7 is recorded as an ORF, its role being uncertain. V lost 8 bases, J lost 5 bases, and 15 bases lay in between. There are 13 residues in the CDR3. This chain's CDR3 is CASGSDGGYGYTF. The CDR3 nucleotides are TGTGCCAGCGGGTCCGACGGGGGATATGGCTACACCTTC.

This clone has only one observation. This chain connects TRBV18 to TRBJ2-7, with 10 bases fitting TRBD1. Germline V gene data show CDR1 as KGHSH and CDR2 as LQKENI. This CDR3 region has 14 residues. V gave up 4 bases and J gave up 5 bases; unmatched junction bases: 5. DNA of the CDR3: TGTGCCAGCTCACGTGGGGACAGGGGAGACGAGCAGTACTTC. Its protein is CASSRGDRGDEQYF.

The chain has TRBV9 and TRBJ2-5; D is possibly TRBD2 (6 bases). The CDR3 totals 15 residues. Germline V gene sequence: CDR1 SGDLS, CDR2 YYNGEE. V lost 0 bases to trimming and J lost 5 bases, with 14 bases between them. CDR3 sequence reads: CASSVDGAAGETQYF. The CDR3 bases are TGTGCCAGCAGCGTAGATGGGGCCGCGGGGGAGACCCAGTACTTC. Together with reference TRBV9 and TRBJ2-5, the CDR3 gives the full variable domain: DSGVTQTPKHLITATGQRVTLRCSPRSGDLSVYWYQQSLDQGLQFLIQYYNGEERAKGNILERFSAQQFPDLHSELNLSSLELGDSALYFCASSVDGAAGETQYFGPGTRLLVL.

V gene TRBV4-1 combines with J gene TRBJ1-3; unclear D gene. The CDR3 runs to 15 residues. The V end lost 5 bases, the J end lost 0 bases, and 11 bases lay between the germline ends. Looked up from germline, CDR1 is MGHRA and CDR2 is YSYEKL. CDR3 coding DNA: TGCGCCAGCAGCATTCCCCGGAACTCTGGAAACACCATATATTTT. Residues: CASSIPRNSGNTIYF.

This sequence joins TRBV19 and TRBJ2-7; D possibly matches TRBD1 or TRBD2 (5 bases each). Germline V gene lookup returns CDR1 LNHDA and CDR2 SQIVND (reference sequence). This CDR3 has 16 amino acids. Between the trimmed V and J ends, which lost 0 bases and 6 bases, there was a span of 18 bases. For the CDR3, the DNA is TGTGCCAGTAGTATAGATGTCGGGGTTTGGGGACGCGAGCAGTACTTC. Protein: CASSIDVGVWGREQYF.

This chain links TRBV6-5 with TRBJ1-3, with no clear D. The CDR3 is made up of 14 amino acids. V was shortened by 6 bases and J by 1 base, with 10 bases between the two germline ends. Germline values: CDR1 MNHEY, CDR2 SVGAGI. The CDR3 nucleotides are TGTGCCAGCAGCCCAAATAGGTCTGGAAACACCATATATTTT. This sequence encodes CASSPNRSGNTIYF.

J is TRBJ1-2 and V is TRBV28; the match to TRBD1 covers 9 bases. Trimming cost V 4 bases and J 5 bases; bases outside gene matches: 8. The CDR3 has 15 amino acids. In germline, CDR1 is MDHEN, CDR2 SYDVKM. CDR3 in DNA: TGTGCCAGCAGTTCTACCCGGGACAGGGAGTATGGCTACACCTTC. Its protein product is CASSSTRDREYGYTF.

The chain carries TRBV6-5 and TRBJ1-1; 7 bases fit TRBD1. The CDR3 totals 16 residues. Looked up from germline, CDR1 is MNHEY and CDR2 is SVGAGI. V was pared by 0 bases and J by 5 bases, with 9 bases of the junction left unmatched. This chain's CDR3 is CASSYSRGQSYTEAFF. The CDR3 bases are TGTGCCAGCAGTTACTCAAGGGGACAGTCTTATACTGAAGCTTTCTTT.

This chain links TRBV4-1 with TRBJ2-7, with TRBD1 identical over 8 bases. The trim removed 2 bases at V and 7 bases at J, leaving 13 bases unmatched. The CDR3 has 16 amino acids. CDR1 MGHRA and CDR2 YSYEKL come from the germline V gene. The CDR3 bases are TGCGCCAGCAGCCAAAGCCTAGGACAGGGAAAAAGGGAGCAGTACTTC. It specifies CASSQSLGQGKREQYF.

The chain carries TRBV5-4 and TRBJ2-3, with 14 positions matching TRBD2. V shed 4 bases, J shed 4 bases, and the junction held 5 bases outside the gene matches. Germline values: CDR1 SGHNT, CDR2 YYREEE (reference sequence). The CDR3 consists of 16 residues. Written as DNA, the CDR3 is TGTGCCAGCAGCCTGGGGACTAGCGGGAGATCAGATACGCAGTATTTT. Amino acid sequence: CASSLGTSGRSDTQYF.

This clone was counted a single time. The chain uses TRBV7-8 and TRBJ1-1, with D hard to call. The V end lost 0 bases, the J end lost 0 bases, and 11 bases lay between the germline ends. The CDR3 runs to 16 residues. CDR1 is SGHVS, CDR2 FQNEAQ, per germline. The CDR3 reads CASSLARRRLNTEAFF. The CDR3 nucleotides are TGTGCCAGCAGCTTAGCTAGACGTAGACTGAACACTGAAGCTTTCTTT.

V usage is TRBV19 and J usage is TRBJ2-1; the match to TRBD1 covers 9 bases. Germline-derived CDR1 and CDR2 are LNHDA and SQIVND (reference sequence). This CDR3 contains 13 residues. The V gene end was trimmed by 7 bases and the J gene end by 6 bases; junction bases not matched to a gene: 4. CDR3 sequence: CASKEDRGNEQFF. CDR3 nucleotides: TGTGCCAGTAAAGAGGACAGGGGCAATGAGCAGTTCTTC.

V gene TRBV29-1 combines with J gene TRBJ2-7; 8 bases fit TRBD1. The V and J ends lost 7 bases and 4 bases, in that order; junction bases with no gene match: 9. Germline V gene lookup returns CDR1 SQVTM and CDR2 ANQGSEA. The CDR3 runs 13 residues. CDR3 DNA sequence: TGCAGCGCCCTGGACAGGGAGGATTACGAGCAGTACTTC. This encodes CSALDREDYEQYF.